These 6 T cell receptor beta chains were all obtained from the same sample, sequenced in a study of response to subunit inactivated influenza vaccine. A single record per CDR3 protein comes from TCRdb applying MiXCR to the RT-PCR reads. The table records 450,000 to 700,000 distinct CDR3 sequences, 14% of them present only once. The source was PBMCs from blood, collected roughly 12 days after vaccination. The receptors come from a man aged 50 to 59 who received an inactivated influenza vaccine.

This clonotype was seen at least ten times. This rearrangement joins TRBV12-3 or TRBV12-4 to TRBJ2-1; a weak D match, TRBD2 (5 bases). The CDR3 sequence is 13 residues long. V lost 6 bases and J lost 6, with 12 bases in between. The CDR3 is CASSESRGNEQFF. CDR3 DNA sequence: TGTGCCAGCAGCGAGAGCCGGGGCAATGAGCAGTTCTTC.

The chain employs TRBV3-1 and TRBJ1-1; D gene uncertain. The CDR3 is made up of 14 amino acids. Germline V gene sequence: CDR1 LGHDT, CDR2 YNNKEL (reference sequence). The ends were cut back, 0 bases at V and 1 base at J, with 6 bases in the middle. This chain's CDR3 is CASSQEGRNTEAFF. DNA for the CDR3: TGTGCCAGCAGCCAAGAGGGTCGGAACACTGAAGCTTTCTTT.

CDR3 loop: CSVGGDWGQFF. The CDR3 DNA follows: TGCAGCGTAGGAGGGGACTGGGGGCAGTTCTTC. V gene TRBV29-1 combines with J gene TRBJ2-1, with a weak D call TRBD2 (6 bases). CDR3 size: 11 residues. The germline CDR1 and CDR2 sequences are SQVTM and ANQGSEA. The ends were cut back, 6 bases at V and 12 bases at J, with 15 bases in the middle.

Points on this clonotype: No conserved phenylalanine or tryptophan is present at the end of the CDR3, so a read error is the likely explanation. The chain recombines TRBV5-1 with TRBJ2-2, with D perhaps TRBD1 (6 bases). This CDR3 has 15 residues. Per germline, CDR1 SGHRS and CDR2 YFSETQ. V was clipped by 3 bases and J by 4 bases, with 13 bases between them. The CDR3 DNA follows: TGCGCCAGCAGCTCAGGACAGTTAAGCACCGGGGAGCTGTTTTTA. Its translation is CASSSGQLSTGELFL.

This clonotype was counted only a few times. The chain joins TRBV7-2 to TRBJ2-3; D remains ambiguous. V shed 5 bases and J shed 0 bases, with 9 bases lying between them. The CDR3 spans 14 residues. Germline V gene sequence: CDR1 SGHTA, CDR2 FQGNSA. CDR3 coding DNA: TGTGCCAGCAGCCCGTTTGCCAGCACAGATACGCAGTATTTT. It codes for CASSPFASTDTQYF.

V usage is TRBV7-9 and J usage is TRBJ2-7; 7 bases map to TRBD2. The CDR3 consists of 11 residues. The V gene's germline CDR1 is SEHNR and CDR2 FQNEAQ (reference sequence). Trimming cost V 4 bases and J 6 bases; bases outside gene matches: 0. In DNA, the CDR3 is TGTGCCAGCAGCTGGGAGGGCGAGCAGTACTTC. It encodes CASSWEGEQYF. Looking up the rest from reference TRBV7-9 and TRBJ2-7 gives the full variable domain: DTGVSQNPRHKITKRGQNVTFRCDPISEHNRLYWYRQTLGQGPEFLTYFQNEAQLEKSRLLSDRFSAERPKGSFSTLEIQRTEQGDSAMYLCASSWEGEQYFGPGTRLTVT.